This section outlines one TCR beta chain sequence together with its context. After removal of 3 bases from V and 1 base from J, the junction contained 2 bases not matched to a gene. The germline CDR1 and CDR2 sequences are DFQATT and SNEGSKA (reference sequence). The CDR3 contains 13 residues. The entry originates in a study of blood T cell repertoires in COVID-19. Original handling: For nucleated cells, counts were estimated from reference gene primer amplification. Sequenced by immunoSEQ multiplex PCR; TCRdb stores in-frame clones only, minus some. The DNA gave D and trimming, while V, J and clone size come from that table. The sample yields approximately 180,000 clones, about 85% seen once.

The chain carries TRBV20-1 and TRBJ1-1; TRBD1 agrees at 7 bases. The specimen was peripheral blood. The sequence was obtained from a man in his fifties or sixties with active or convalescent COVID-19. The CDR3 coding sequence is TGCAGTGCTAGTCGACAGGGGAACACTGAAGCTTTCTTT. It translates to CSASRQGNTEAFF.